Presented here are 20 T cell receptor beta chains from one specimen sequenced in a study of shared clonotypes between healthy human individuals. Clones were read by immunoSEQ multiplex PCR, and TCRdb kept only the in-frame ones, dropping some. The repertoire holds 2 million to 2.5 million clones, approximately 96% seen once, with over 0.1% in the top ten. Sequencing was performed on naive CD4+ T cells sorted from blood. Regarding subset: CD45RA+ positively selected. Source of these receptors: a man aged 18 to 30 in good health.

The V and J genes are TRBV9 and TRBJ2-2; the match to TRBD1 covers 10 bases. The CDR3 is made up of 15 amino acids. V shed 4 bases, J shed 6 bases, and the junction held 6 bases outside the gene matches. CDR1 is SGDLS, CDR2 YYNGEE, per germline. The CDR3, as DNA: TGTGCCAGCAGCCCCCGGACAGGGGGAGCCGGGGAGCTGTTTTTT. Protein: CASSPRTGGAGELFF.

In its sample, this clone was seen once. The V call is TRBV10-1, the J call TRBJ2-1, with D tentatively TRBD2 (6 bases). The V and J ends lost 0 bases and 5 bases respectively, with 14 bases between them. Germline lookup yields CDR1 WNHNN and CDR2 SYGVQD (reference sequence). The length of the CDR3 is 16 residues. The CDR3: CASSESALRGHNEQFF. CDR3 coding DNA: TGCGCCAGCAGTGAGTCAGCTTTGCGGGGCCACAATGAGCAGTTCTTC.

The gene calls are TRBV18 and TRBJ2-3; D might be TRBD1 (6 bases). Germline CDR1 reads KGHSH; CDR2 reads LQKENI. The V gene lost 5 bases and the J gene lost 1 base, with 13 bases spanning the gap. CDR3 length: 15 residues. The CDR3, as DNA: TGTGCCAGCTCATCAAACAGGGTTGGCACAGATACGCAGTATTTT. Translation gives CASSSNRVGTDTQYF.

The chain links TRBV6-6 to TRBJ2-7, with no clear D. Germline lookup yields CDR1 MNHNY and CDR2 SVGAGI (reference sequence). Trimming pared 4 bases from V and 3 bases from J, leaving 7 bases between. The CDR3 is 12 amino acids. CDR3 DNA: TGTGCCAGCAGTTTCGACGGCTACGAGCAGTACTTC. This encodes CASSFDGYEQYF.

This rearrangement joins TRBV5-1 to TRBJ1-2; possibly TRBD1 for D (6 bases). Germline V lookup: CDR1 SGHRS, CDR2 YFSETQ. V lost 4 bases and J 4 bases, leaving 11 bases between the germline ends. The CDR3 contains 13 residues. The CDR3 sequence: CASSVDSSYGYTF. Here the CDR3 DNA reads TGCGCCAGCAGCGTGGACAGTTCCTATGGCTACACCTTC.

In this sample, this clone turned up once. V gene TRBV7-8 combines with J gene TRBJ2-3; 9 bases line up with TRBD2. V shed 7 bases and J 6 bases; nucleotides not matched to a gene: 17. CDR1 and CDR2 from the germline V gene are SGHVS and FQNEAQ. The CDR3 runs to 17 residues. The CDR3 nucleotides are TGTGCCAGCACCATTCTCAGTCTTAGCGGGAGATCGGATACGCAGTATTTT. It is translated as CASTILSLSGRSDTQYF.

J is TRBJ2-3 and V is TRBV2, with 13 positions matching TRBD2. The germline gives CDR1 SNHLY, CDR2 FYNNEI. V lost 3 bases to trimming and J lost 2 bases; unmatched junction nucleotides: 11. The CDR3 sequence is 19 residues long. CDR3 DNA: TGTGCCAGCAGTGAGGTTTGGACTAGCGGGAGAAGAAACACAGATACGCAGTATTTT. Translating it yields CASSEVWTSGRRNTDTQYF.

This clone was found once. In nucleotides, the CDR3 is TGTGCCAGCAGGTTCCTCGGGGCGGAGTCACCCCTCCACTTT. It encodes CASRFLGAESPLHF. The chain joins TRBV5-6 to TRBJ1-6; TRBD1 might be the D (5 bases). The CDR3 length is 14 residues. Germline V gives CDR1 SGHDT, CDR2 YYEEEE. V lost 5 bases, J lost 10 bases, and 16 bases lay in between.

This sequence joins TRBV6-1 and TRBJ1-1, with unresolved D. V lost 4 bases, J lost 5 bases, and 11 bases lay in between. In germline, CDR1 is MNHNS, CDR2 SASEGT. CDR3 length: 13 residues. The CDR3 DNA follows: TGTGCCAGCAGTGGGCTTAGATTAACTGAAGCTTTCTTT. This encodes CASSGLRLTEAFF.

The chain carries TRBV19 and TRBJ1-2; no clear D gene. V was trimmed by 4 bases and J by 5 bases, leaving 11 bases between them. The germline gives CDR1 LNHDA, CDR2 SQIVND (reference sequence). The CDR3 length is 13 residues. This CDR3 is CASSSDITYGYTF. As DNA, the CDR3 is TGTGCCAGTAGTAGCGACATTACGTATGGCTACACCTTC. Combining the CDR3 with reference TRBV19 and TRBJ1-2 gives the whole variable domain DGGITQSPKYLFRKEGQNVTLSCEQNLNHDAMYWYRQDPGQGLRLIYYSQIVNDFQKGDIAEGYSVSREKKESFPLTVTSAQKNPTAFYLCASSSDITYGYTFGSGTRLTVV.

The V and J genes are TRBV28 and TRBJ2-1; D is tentatively TRBD1 or TRBD2 (5 bases each). Trimming removed 5 bases at V and 4 bases at J, with 15 bases between. In germline, CDR1 is MDHEN, CDR2 SYDVKM. This CDR3 comprises 15 residues. The DNA of the CDR3 is TGTGCCAGCAGTCCGGGGCCGAGACAGTACAATGAGCAGTTCTTC. This encodes CASSPGPRQYNEQFF.

The sample holds one count of this clone. This rearrangement joins TRBV19 to TRBJ2-3; a possible D gene is TRBD2 (6 bases). The germline gives CDR1 LNHDA, CDR2 SQIVND (reference sequence). Trimming left V 3 bases short and J 1 base short, with 11 bases between. CDR3 size: 15 residues. CDR3 in DNA: TGTGCCAGTAGTATTTGGGACTCCCGCACAGATACGCAGTATTTT. Its protein is CASSIWDSRTDTQYF.

V is TRBV5-1 and J is TRBJ2-2; D gene unclear. Trimming pared 6 bases from V and 6 bases from J, leaving 12 bases between. This CDR3 region has 13 residues. Per the germline V gene, CDR1 is SGHRS and CDR2 is YFSETQ. CDR3 in DNA: TGCGCCAGCACAGCTTTAGGAGCCGGGGAGCTGTTTTTT. This sequence encodes CASTALGAGELFF. The full variable domain, in which reference TRBV5-1 and TRBJ2-2 provide the parts outside the CDR3, is KAGVTQTPRYLIKTRGQQVTLSCSPISGHRSVSWYQQTPGQGLQFLFEYFSETQRNKGNFPGRFSGRQFSNSRSEMNVSTLELGDSALYLCASTALGAGELFFGEGSRLTVL.

Turning to this clone: The sample holds other DNA sequences that translate to the same CDR3. The chain recombines TRBV5-6 with TRBJ1-6, with 7 bases matching TRBD1. CDR1 and CDR2 (germline): SGHDT, YYEEEE. Trimming at V came to 2 bases and at J to 9 bases, leaving 5 bases not matched to a gene. The CDR3 has 14 residues. CDR3 nucleotide sequence: TGTGCCAGCAGCTTAAGACAGGGAGCTTCACCCCTCCACTTT. Translating it yields CASSLRQGASPLHF.

V and J are TRBV7-2 and TRBJ2-1; D is unclear. The CDR3 has 15 amino acids. Trimming took 1 base from V and 4 from J, leaving 11 bases between them. Germline V gene sequence: CDR1 SGHTA, CDR2 FQGNSA. The CDR3 here is CASSLVALGYNEQFF. The CDR3 DNA is TGTGCCAGCAGCTTAGTGGCCCTAGGATACAATGAGCAGTTCTTC.

On this clone: Other DNA sequences from this sample encode an identical CDR3 as well. This chain joins TRBV19 and TRBJ1-2, with 7 bases matching TRBD1. Germline values: CDR1 LNHDA, CDR2 SQIVND (reference sequence). V lost 5 bases to trimming and J lost 6 bases; unmatched junction nucleotides: 3. The CDR3 is made up of 12 amino acids. This CDR3 reads CASSRQGNGYTF. For the CDR3, the DNA is TGTGCCAGTAGTCGACAGGGAAATGGCTACACCTTC.

This clone was detected only a few times. V gene TRBV7-2 combines with J gene TRBJ1-2; D is uncertain. There are 13 residues in the CDR3. The V and J ends lost 1 base and 8 bases respectively, with 11 bases between them. Germline CDR1 is SGHTA and CDR2 is FQGNSA. The CDR3: CASSLGVVGGYTF. CDR3 coding DNA: TGTGCCAGCAGCTTAGGCGTAGTGGGAGGCTACACCTTC. Together with reference TRBV7-2 and TRBJ1-2, the CDR3 gives the full variable domain: GAGVSQSPSNKVTEKGKDVELRCDPISGHTALYWYRQSLGQGLEFLIYFQGNSAPDKSGLPSDRFSAERTGGSVSTLTIQRTQQEDSAVYLCASSLGVVGGYTFGSGTRLTVV.

CDR3 in amino acids: CASSPTRTGHQPQHF. CDR3 DNA: TGTGCCAGTAGTCCCACCCGGACAGGTCATCAGCCCCAGCATTTT. The genes are TRBV19 and TRBJ1-5, with 7 bases that match TRBD1. The CDR3 runs 15 residues. J lost 5 bases, V lost 5 bases, and 9 bases had no gene match. The germline V gene has CDR1 LNHDA and CDR2 SQIVND (reference sequence).

J is TRBJ1-2 and V is TRBV7-9; TRBD1 agrees at 9 bases. This CDR3 is 13 amino acids long. In germline, CDR1 is SEHNR, CDR2 FQNEAQ (reference sequence). Germline trimming cut 5 bases from V and 6 bases from J; bases unmatched to any gene: 4. Written as DNA, the CDR3 is TGTGCCAGCAGCACACAGGGGGCTAATGGCTACACCTTC. This codes for CASSTQGANGYTF.

The CDR3 loop is CASSYTVRDNEQFF. In nucleotides, the CDR3 is TGTGCCAGCAGTTACACCGTCCGGGACAATGAGCAGTTCTTC. The V call is TRBV6-5, the J call TRBJ2-1; D gene uncertain. The V gene lost 2 bases and the J gene lost 5 bases, with 10 bases spanning the gap. The CDR3 covers 14 residues. Germline V CDR1 and CDR2: MNHEY, SVGAGI.